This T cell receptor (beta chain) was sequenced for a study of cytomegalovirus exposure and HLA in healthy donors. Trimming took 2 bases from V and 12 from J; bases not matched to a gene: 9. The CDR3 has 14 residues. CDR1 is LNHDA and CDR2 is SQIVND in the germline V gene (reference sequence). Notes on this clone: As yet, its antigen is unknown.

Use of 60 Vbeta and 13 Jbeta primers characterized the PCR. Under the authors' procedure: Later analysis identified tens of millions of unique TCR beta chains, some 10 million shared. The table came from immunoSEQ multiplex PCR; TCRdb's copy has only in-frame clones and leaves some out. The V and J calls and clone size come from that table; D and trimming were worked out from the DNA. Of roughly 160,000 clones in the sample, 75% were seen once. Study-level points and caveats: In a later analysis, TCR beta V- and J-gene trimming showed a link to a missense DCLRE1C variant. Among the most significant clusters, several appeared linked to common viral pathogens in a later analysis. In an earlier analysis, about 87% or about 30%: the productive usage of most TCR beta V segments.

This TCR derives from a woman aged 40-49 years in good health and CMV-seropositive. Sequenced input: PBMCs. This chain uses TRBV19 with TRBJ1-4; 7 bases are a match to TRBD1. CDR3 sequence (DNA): TGTGCCAGTAGTATATTACAGGGGCCTCGGGAACTGTTTTTT. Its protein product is CASSILQGPRELFF.